These 32 T cell receptor beta chains share one sample of origin, sequenced in a study of molecular identifiers for immune sequencing clone quantification. TCRdb reprocessed the PCR reads via MiXCR and lists one record per CDR3 protein. The sample lists about 86,000 distinct CDR3 sequences; about 23% were seen once. Sample: naive CD8+ T cells from blood, with Jurkat cell RNA spiked in. The subset: FACS-sorted CD8+CD4-CCR7+CD45RA+ naive T cells. These receptors were obtained from a human donor in good health. Some libraries in this study had Jurkat cell RNA spiked in.

This clonotype was seen ten or more times. The V and J genes are TRBV7-8 and TRBJ1-1; 7 nucleotides agree with TRBD1. With V trimmed by 1 base and J by 7 bases, 9 bases remained unmatched. The CDR3 sequence is 15 residues long. Germline V CDR1 and CDR2: SGHVS, FQNEAQ. The CDR3 bases are TGTGCCAGCAGCTTAGGAGTTCGCAGGGGGTTTGAAGCTTTCTTT. Protein sequence: CASSLGVRRGFEAFF.

V gene TRBV7-9 combines with J gene TRBJ2-1; tentatively, D is TRBD1 (6 bases). V dropped 5 bases and J dropped 12 bases, with 14 bases sitting between them. The CDR3 has 12 amino acids. In germline, CDR1 is SEHNR, CDR2 FQNEAQ (reference sequence). The CDR3 DNA sequence: TGTGCCAGCAGCATAGAAGGGGGTGCGCAGTTCTTC. Amino acids: CASSIEGGAQFF.

The table lists this clonotype with a few counts. J is TRBJ2-3 and V is TRBV4-1; D perhaps matches TRBD2 (6 bases). V lost 0 bases and J 2 bases, leaving 15 bases between the germline ends. Germline V gene lookup returns CDR1 MGHRA and CDR2 YSYEKL. The CDR3 contains 17 residues. This chain's CDR3 is CASSQDQLSGPTDTQYF. CDR3 coding DNA: TGCGCCAGCAGCCAAGATCAGCTTAGCGGTCCCACAGATACGCAGTATTTT.

This clonotype was detected ten times or more. The chain recombines TRBV18 with TRBJ2-4; D is undetermined. The CDR3 is 13 residues long. V shed 3 bases and J shed 8 bases, with 11 bases lying between them. Germline V gene sequence: CDR1 KGHSH, CDR2 LQKENI. CDR3 sequence: CASSPYQGDIQYF. Written as DNA, the CDR3 is TGTGCCAGCTCACCCTACCAAGGAGACATTCAGTACTTC.

The rearrangement joins TRBV29-1 to TRBJ2-1; no definite D call. V was trimmed by 4 bases and J by 6 bases, leaving 7 bases between them. Germline-derived CDR1 and CDR2 are SQVTM and ANQGSEA. The CDR3 runs to 11 residues. The CDR3 region is CSVGVFNEQFF. DNA for the CDR3: TGCAGCGTTGGGGTTTTCAATGAGCAGTTCTTC.

The sample holds a few counts of this clonotype. CDR3: CASSVSPEGSGDTGELFF. As DNA, the CDR3 is TGTGCCAGCAGCGTGAGCCCCGAGGGTAGCGGTGACACCGGGGAGCTGTTTTTT. The rearrangement uses TRBV9 and TRBJ2-2, with TRBD2 as a possible D gene (6 bases). Germline V gene sequence: CDR1 SGDLS, CDR2 YYNGEE. V lost 2 bases and J 3 bases, leaving 20 bases between the germline ends. The length of the CDR3 is 18 residues. Full variable domain (missing parts from reference TRBV9 and TRBJ2-2): DSGVTQTPKHLITATGQRVTLRCSPRSGDLSVYWYQQSLDQGLQFLIQYYNGEERAKGNILERFSAQQFPDLHSELNLSSLELGDSALYFCASSVSPEGSGDTGELFFGEGSRLTVL.

This clonotype showed up many times. The chain has TRBV6-2 or TRBV6-3 and TRBJ2-3; weak D call: TRBD2 (5 bases). CDR1 MNHEY and CDR2 SVGEGT come from the germline V gene. This CDR3 has 13 residues. The V gene lost 8 bases and the J gene lost 4 bases, with 13 bases spanning the gap. The CDR3 DNA is TGTGCCAGCGCTTCTAACGGGGCAGATACGCAGTATTTT. Residues: CASASNGADTQYF.

This clonotype turned up a few times. The V and J genes are TRBV11-3 and TRBJ1-5, with D uncertain. Deletions cut 2 bases from V and 8 bases from J, with 16 bases between. This CDR3 is built from 15 residues. Per the germline V gene, CDR1 is SGHNT and CDR2 is YENEEA. The CDR3 sequence is CASSLIGTDDKPQHF. The CDR3 region has the DNA TGTGCCAGCAGCTTAATCGGAACCGACGACAAGCCCCAGCATTTT.

On this clonotype itself: An end of the junction does not agree with germline; a read error may underlie this. This rearrangement joins TRBV19 to TRBJ2-2, with 7 positions matching TRBD2. This CDR3 is built from 16 residues. Germline V gene sequence: CDR1 LNHDA, CDR2 SQIVND (reference sequence). The CDR3 is CASSIGGRGLAGELLF. The DNA for the CDR3 is TGTGCCAGTAGTATTGGCGGGAGAGGGTTGGCCGGGGAGCTGCTTTTT.

J is TRBJ2-7 and V is TRBV5-4, with D perhaps matching TRBD2 (6 bases). With 3 bases removed from V and 2 bases from J, the gap between germline ends came to 6 bases. CDR1 is SGHNT and CDR2 is YYREEE in the germline V gene (reference sequence). The CDR3 runs 12 residues. This CDR3 reads CASSSGAYEQYF. CDR3 DNA: TGTGCCAGCAGCTCGGGAGCCTACGAGCAGTACTTC. Filled out from reference TRBV5-4 and TRBJ2-7, the complete variable domain reads ETGVTQSPTHLIKTRGQQVTLRCSSQSGHNTVSWYQQALGQGPQFIFQYYREEENGRGNFPPRFSGLQFPNYSSELNVNALELDDSALYLCASSSGAYEQYFGPGTRLTVT.

This chain links TRBV18 with TRBJ1-1, with 10 bases identical to TRBD1. The CDR3 spans 15 residues. Germline CDR1 reads KGHSH; CDR2 reads LQKENI. Losses at the gene ends were 6 bases for V and 7 bases for J; bases not matched to a gene: 11. CDR3 sequence: CASSPTGTGDYEAFF. As DNA, the CDR3 is TGTGCCAGCTCCCCCACCGGGACAGGGGATTATGAAGCTTTCTTT. The whole variable domain, filled in from reference TRBV18 and TRBJ1-1, reads NAGVMQNPRHLVRRRGQEARLRCSPMKGHSHVYWYRQLPEEGLKFMVYLQKENIIDESGMPKERFSAEFPKEGPSILRIQQVVRGDSAAYFCASSPTGTGDYEAFFGQGTRLTVV.

As regards this clonotype: Germline and junction disagree at one end, which may indicate a read error. This chain's CDR3 is CASSGTSGRYGQYF. CDR3 DNA: TGTGCCAGCAGTGGGACTAGCGGGAGGTACGGGCAGTACTTC. The chain carries TRBV6-5 and TRBJ2-7; TRBD2 agrees at 15 bases. CDR3 length: 14 residues. Germline-derived CDR1 and CDR2 are MNHEY and SVGAGI.

This clonotype was picked up many times. CDR3 coding DNA: TGTGCCAGCAGCTCGGGACAGCTCTACGAGCAGTACTTC. Translating it yields CASSSGQLYEQYF. The chain combines TRBV7-9 with TRBJ2-7; 7 nucleotides agree with TRBD1. This CDR3 is 13 amino acids long. After removal of 4 bases from V and 3 bases from J, the junction contained 3 bases not matched to a gene. Germline V gene sequence: CDR1 SEHNR, CDR2 FQNEAQ (reference sequence).

This clonotype was seen many times. This sequence joins TRBV12-3 or TRBV12-4 and TRBJ1-1, with 7 bases that match TRBD1. The J segment lost 5 bases and the V segment lost 10 bases, leaving 10 bases of the junction unmatched. CDR3 length equals 13 residues. CDR3 protein: CAISAGGSTEAFF. The DNA of the CDR3 is TGTGCCATCTCGGCAGGGGGGAGTACTGAAGCTTTCTTT.

This clonotype has a count of ten or more. The V and J genes are TRBV29-1 and TRBJ2-1; 10 positions agree with TRBD2. V lost 2 bases, J lost 2 bases, and 6 bases stayed unmatched. Germline values: CDR1 SQVTM, CDR2 ANQGSEA. The CDR3 consists of 16 residues. This CDR3 is CSVETLAGAAYNEQFF. The CDR3 DNA reads TGCAGCGTTGAAACCCTAGCGGGGGCCGCCTACAATGAGCAGTTCTTC.

A word on this clonotype: Just one base apart from a much larger clone, this may be a read error. The rearrangement joins TRBV13 to TRBJ1-1; possible D gene TRBD1, 6 bases. CDR3 length: 16 residues. Germline V CDR1 and CDR2: PRHDT, FYEKMQ (reference sequence). The CDR3 spells CASSLGLGGMNIEAFF. CDR3 coding DNA: TGTGCCAGCAGCTTAGGCCTGGGGGGCATGAACATTGAAGCTTTCTTT.

This clonotype came up a few times. The V gene is TRBV19, the J gene TRBJ2-2; 9 nucleotides line up with TRBD2. Losses at the gene ends were 4 bases for V and 7 bases for J; bases not matched to a gene: 25. Germline V gene data show CDR1 as LNHDA and CDR2 as SQIVND (reference sequence). This CDR3 has 21 residues. The CDR3 sequence is CASSTGGAGGPFEPQYGELFF. In DNA, the CDR3 is TGTGCCAGTAGTACGGGGGGCGCGGGAGGGCCCTTCGAACCCCAGTACGGGGAGCTGTTTTTT.

To note about this clonotype: The conserved final phenylalanine or tryptophan is absent from the CDR3, which likely points to a read error. The gene calls are TRBV7-6 and TRBJ2-3; D is perhaps TRBD2 (6 bases). This CDR3 has 16 residues. Germline V CDR1 and CDR2: SGHVS, FNYEAQ. Trimming left V 5 bases short and J 2 bases short, with 17 bases between. The CDR3 DNA is TGTGCCAGCAGCCCACGCTCGGGGAGGTACACAGATACGCAGTATTAT. Amino acids: CASSPRSGRYTDTQYY.

The chain uses TRBV12-3 or TRBV12-4 and TRBJ1-2; D is unresolved. CDR3 length: 15 amino acids. Trimming shortened V by 5 bases and J by 3 bases, and 16 bases separated the two germline ends. CDR3 nucleotides: TGTGCCAGCAGTGCCACCGGACTCTCTGACTATGGCTACACCTTC. Translated, it gives CASSATGLSDYGYTF.

This clonotype was picked up many times. The V gene is TRBV4-3, the J gene TRBJ1-3, with D unresolved. V was pared by 4 bases and J by 0 bases, with 10 bases between. CDR3 length: 15 amino acids. Germline V gene sequence: CDR1 LGHNA, CDR2 YSLEER. As DNA, the CDR3 is TGCGCCAGCAGCCCAAGCCGAAGCTCTGGAAACACCATATATTTT. Its protein is CASSPSRSSGNTIYF.

This clonotype has a handful of counts. This chain links TRBV27 with TRBJ2-2, with no clear D. V lost 2 bases, J lost 0 bases, and 7 bases lay in between. CDR3 size: 15 residues. CDR1 and CDR2 from the germline V gene are MNHEY and SMNVEV (reference sequence). CDR3 loop: CASSLMGTNTGELFF. The CDR3 coding sequence is TGTGCCAGCAGTTTAATGGGAACGAACACCGGGGAGCTGTTTTTT.

This chain uses TRBV27 with TRBJ2-3; the match to TRBD2 covers 8 bases. The CDR3 is 18 amino acids. The germline V gene encodes CDR1 MNHEY and CDR2 SMNVEV (reference sequence). V dropped 4 bases and J dropped 0; count of bases not matched to a gene: 12. This CDR3 is CASSSLAEPKSSTDTQYF. The CDR3 bases are TGTGCCAGCAGTTCACTAGCGGAACCCAAATCCAGCACAGATACGCAGTATTTT.

V and J are TRBV19 and TRBJ2-4; D ambiguous. With 3 bases removed from V and 2 bases from J, the gap between germline ends came to 17 bases. The CDR3 runs to 17 residues. From germline, CDR1 is LNHDA and CDR2 SQIVND (reference sequence). CDR3 sequence reads: CASSMISGTRTKNIQYF. The CDR3 coding sequence is TGTGCCAGTAGTATGATCTCCGGTACCCGGACCAAAAACATTCAGTACTTC.

This clonotype was detected ten times or more. J is TRBJ2-3 and V is TRBV7-9, with D possibly matching TRBD2 (7 bases). The V and J ends lost 0 bases and 4 bases respectively, with 11 bases between them. CDR3 length: 15 residues. CDR1 and CDR2 from the germline V gene are SEHNR and FQNEAQ (reference sequence). CDR3: CASSLAGGPADTQYF. The CDR3 DNA is TGTGCCAGCAGCTTAGCGGGGGGGCCCGCAGATACGCAGTATTTT.

This clonotype was picked up many times. This chain uses TRBV5-1 with TRBJ2-1; 13 positions match TRBD2. The CDR3 is 16 amino acids. V lost 2 bases, J lost 9 bases, and 8 bases stayed unmatched. Germline CDR1 SGHRS, CDR2 YFSETQ. The CDR3 is CASSFRLAGGDGEQFF. Here the CDR3 DNA reads TGCGCCAGCAGCTTTCGACTAGCGGGAGGTGACGGTGAGCAGTTCTTC.

Notes on this clonotype: Since no conserved phenylalanine or tryptophan closes the CDR3, a read error is the likely cause. V is TRBV29-1 and J is TRBJ2-1; 14 nucleotides match TRBD2. Trimming at V came to 3 bases and at J to 2 bases, leaving 6 bases not matched to a gene. The germline V gene encodes CDR1 SQVTM and CDR2 ANQGSEA. The CDR3 has 17 amino acids. The CDR3 nucleotides are TGCAGCGTTGAGGGACTAGCGGGAGCTGGGGCCTACAATGAGCAGTTCTTG. Its protein product is CSVEGLAGAGAYNEQFL.

Of note for this clonotype: A much larger clone sits a single nucleotide away, making a read error possible. This chain connects TRBV28 to TRBJ2-5; D not certain. CDR1 and CDR2 (germline): MDHEN, SYDVKM. This CDR3 is built from 12 residues. V lost 9 bases, J lost 5 bases, and 13 bases lay in between. In DNA form, the CDR3 reads TGTGCCAGTGGATCGGGTTCCGAGACCCAGTACTTC. Its protein product is CASGSGSETQYF.

In this sample, this clonotype turned up many times. The chain employs TRBV6-5 and TRBJ2-3; the D call may be TRBD1 or TRBD2 (5 bases each). The ends were cut back, 2 bases at V and 1 base at J, with 10 bases in the middle. The CDR3 is 15 amino acids. The germline gives CDR1 MNHEY, CDR2 SVGAGI. The CDR3 spells CASSYGGRGTDTQYF. CDR3 nucleotides: TGTGCCAGCAGTTACGGGGGAAGGGGCACAGATACGCAGTATTTT.

With regard to this clonotype: A junction boundary mismatches the germline segment, possibly from a read error. The V call is TRBV12-3 or TRBV12-4, the J call TRBJ2-6; 7 bases are shared with TRBD1. This CDR3 has 17 residues. CDR3 coding DNA: TGTGGCAGCAGTTTAACAGGGGATTACTCTGGGGCCAACGTCCTGACTTTC. It codes for CGSSLTGDYSGANVLTF.

This clonotype showed up many times. This rearrangement joins TRBV7-2 to TRBJ1-4; D perhaps matches TRBD1 (6 bases). Germline lookup yields CDR1 SGHTA and CDR2 FQGNSA. Trimming stripped 4 bases from V and 5 bases from J, with 17 bases between. The CDR3 has 16 amino acids. DNA for the CDR3: TGTGCCAGCAGCTCTCAGGGGAGGCCCTTCAATGAAAAACTGTTTTTT. Protein product: CASSSQGRPFNEKLFF.

This chain connects TRBV27 to TRBJ2-1; possibly TRBD2 for D (6 bases). Trimming left V 3 bases short and J 6 bases short, with 30 bases between. Germline CDR1 reads MNHEY; CDR2 reads SMNVEV (reference sequence). The CDR3 consists of 20 residues. CDR3 in DNA: TGTGCCAGCAGTTTCAGGGACTCGGTTGTGTCGCGCCCCAACCCCAATGAGCAGTTCTTC. This codes for CASSFRDSVVSRPNPNEQFF.

This clonotype was detected a few times. CDR3 sequence (DNA): TGTGCCACCAGTGATAGGACTAGCGGATACACAGATACGCAGTATTTT. It specifies CATSDRTSGYTDTQYF. The genes are TRBV24-1 and TRBJ2-3; TRBD2 aligns across 10 bases. The V gene end was trimmed by 3 bases and the J gene end by 2 bases; junction bases not matched to a gene: 4. Germline V gives CDR1 KGHDR, CDR2 SFDVKD. CDR3 length: 16 residues.